The T cell receptor beta chain described here comes from a study of T cell changes during pregnancy in multiple sclerosis. Germline-derived CDR1 and CDR2 are SGDLS and YYNGEE. The CDR3 contains 16 residues. V was pared by 4 bases and J by 0 bases, with 11 bases between. The data were produced by immunoSEQ multiplex PCR, yet TCRdb's version contains in-frame clones alone and is incomplete. The sample has over 30,000 clones; 85% to 95% are singletons. The specimen was CD4+ T cells from peripheral blood mononuclear cells, collected after pregnancy. J is TRBJ2-6 and V is TRBV9; D ambiguous. The TCR sequence derives from a female donor with multiple sclerosis, enrolled in a pregnancy study. CDR3 loop: CASSPNRASGANVLTF. DNA of the CDR3: TGTGCCAGCAGCCCAAACCGAGCCTCTGGGGCCAACGTCCTGACTTTC.